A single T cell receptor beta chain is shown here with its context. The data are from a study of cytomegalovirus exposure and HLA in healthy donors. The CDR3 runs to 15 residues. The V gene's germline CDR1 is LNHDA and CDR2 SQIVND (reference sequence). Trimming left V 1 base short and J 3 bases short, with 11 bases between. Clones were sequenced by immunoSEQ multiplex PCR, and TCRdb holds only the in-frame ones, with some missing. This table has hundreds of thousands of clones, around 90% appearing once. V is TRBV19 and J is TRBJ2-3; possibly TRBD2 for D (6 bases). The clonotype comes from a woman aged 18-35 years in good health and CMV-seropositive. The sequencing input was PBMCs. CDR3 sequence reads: CASSIGSSATDTQYF. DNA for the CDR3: TGTGCCAGTAGTATAGGGTCTAGCGCGACAGATACGCAGTATTTT.